Below are 17 T cell receptor beta chains sequenced from a single sample in a study of response to subunit inactivated influenza vaccine. MiXCR, run by TCRdb on the RT-PCR reads, gives a single entry per CDR3 protein. The sample consists of under 550,000 distinct CDR3 sequences, less than 8% of them appearing once. The starting material was PBMCs from blood, obtained about 24 months after vaccination. These receptors came from a man in his fifties or sixties who received an inactivated influenza vaccine.

The chain links TRBV4-1 to TRBJ2-3; no definite D call. CDR1 is MGHRA, CDR2 YSYEKL, per germline. The germline V and J ends were trimmed by 5 bases and 0 bases, with 9 bases remaining between them. The CDR3 is made up of 14 amino acids. Here the CDR3 DNA reads TGCGCCAGCAGCATTTCCCAGAGCACAGATACGCAGTATTTT. Translation gives CASSISQSTDTQYF.

At least ten counts were recorded for this clonotype. This chain uses TRBV11-3 with TRBJ2-2; TRBD1 matches at 8 bases. CDR1 is SGHNT and CDR2 is YENEEA in the germline V gene. With 3 bases clipped from V and 4 bases from J, the junction kept 10 bases outside the gene matches. There are 17 residues in the CDR3. For the CDR3, the DNA is TGTGCCAGCAGCTTGAGGCAGGGGGCTTATCTCACCGGGGAGCTGTTTTTT. Translated, it gives CASSLRQGAYLTGELFF.

This clonotype was observed a few times. This chain connects TRBV4-2 to TRBJ2-7, with D possibly matching TRBD2 (6 bases). Between the trimmed V and J ends, which lost 2 bases and 0 bases, there was a span of 17 bases. Looked up from germline, CDR1 is LGHNA and CDR2 is YNFKEQ. The CDR3 is 17 residues long. The CDR3 reads CASSQHVGGTYSYEQYF. DNA for the CDR3: TGTGCCAGCAGCCAACACGTGGGGGGAACTTACTCCTACGAGCAGTACTTC.

This clonotype was counted only a few times. CDR3 residues: CASSPDRFGDNTEAFF. CDR3 bases: TGTGCCAGCAGTCCGGACCGTTTTGGCGACAACACTGAAGCTTTCTTT. This chain links TRBV12-3 or TRBV12-4 with TRBJ1-1; D gene uncertain. The ends were cut back, 5 bases at V and 2 bases at J, with 18 bases in the middle. The CDR3 contains 16 residues.

This clonotype was counted between two and nine times. The gene calls are TRBV3-1 and TRBJ2-3, with D tentatively TRBD1 or TRBD2 (5 bases each). CDR1 is LGHDT and CDR2 is YNNKEL in the germline V gene (reference sequence). The CDR3 has 15 amino acids. V was clipped by 5 bases and J by 2 bases, with 14 bases between them. In nucleotides, the CDR3 is TGTGCCAGCAGCACACGGGACCTTACCACAGATACGCAGTATTTT. Residues: CASSTRDLTTDTQYF.

There are a few counts of this clonotype. V is TRBV29-1 and J is TRBJ1-2, with a weak D call TRBD1 (5 bases). The CDR3 runs 15 residues. The germline V gene encodes CDR1 SQVTM and CDR2 ANQGSEA. V lost 7 bases and J 0 bases, leaving 18 bases between the germline ends. CDR3: CSDHGPQGSNYGYTF. The CDR3 DNA follows: TGCAGCGACCACGGACCCCAGGGCTCTAACTATGGCTACACCTTC.

This clonotype has only a few counts. This chain joins TRBV7-2 and TRBJ2-1; 10 bases align to TRBD1. The CDR3 is 15 residues long. With 5 bases clipped from V and 7 bases from J, the junction kept 8 bases outside the gene matches. Germline values: CDR1 SGHTA, CDR2 FQGNSA. This CDR3 is CASSLGQGTFNEQFF. CDR3 nucleotide sequence: TGTGCCAGCAGCCTGGGACAGGGGACTTTTAATGAGCAGTTCTTC.

The chain links TRBV20-1 to TRBJ1-5; 7 bases line up with TRBD1. Germline-derived CDR1 and CDR2 are DFQATT and SNEGSKA (reference sequence). The CDR3 runs 13 residues. The V and J ends lost 5 bases and 5 bases, in that order; junction bases with no gene match: 6. CDR3 DNA: TGCAGTGCTTCGGGACAGCCTTATCAGCCCCAGCATTTT. It is translated as CSASGQPYQPQHF.

The chain links TRBV6-5 to TRBJ2-7; D remains unclear. Trimming left V 2 bases short and J 2 bases short, with 7 bases between. The germline CDR1 and CDR2 sequences are MNHEY and SVGAGI. The CDR3 runs 13 residues. CDR3 in DNA: TGTGCCAGCAGTTACCAGGTTACCTACGAGCAGTACTTC. Its translation: CASSYQVTYEQYF.

CDR3: CASSYSRLAGRETQYF. The DNA of the CDR3 is TGTGCCAGCAGTTACAGCCGACTAGCGGGAAGGGAGACCCAGTACTTC. The chain uses TRBV6-5 and TRBJ2-5; 11 nucleotides align to TRBD2. CDR1 and CDR2 from the germline V gene are MNHEY and SVGAGI. CDR3 length equals 16 residues. Trimming at V came to 2 bases and at J to 5 bases, leaving 7 bases not matched to a gene.

The sample holds many counts of this clonotype. One end of the junction does not line up with germline, which may come from a read error. The chain combines TRBV19 with TRBJ1-1; 7 bases fit TRBD1. CDR3 length: 14 amino acids. Looked up from germline, CDR1 is LNHDA and CDR2 is SQIVND (reference sequence). The CDR3 loop reads CASSIGTANTEAFF. CDR3 DNA sequence: TGCGCCAGCAGCATAGGGACAGCGAACACTGAAGCTTTCTTT.

In this sample, this clonotype turned up a few times. This CDR3 reads CASSQHGTGGTDTQYF. The DNA of the CDR3 is TGCGCCAGCAGCCAACATGGGACAGGGGGGACAGATACGCAGTATTTT. The V gene is TRBV4-1, the J gene TRBJ2-3; TRBD1 matches 11 bases. The CDR3 is 16 residues long. Germline-derived CDR1 and CDR2 are MGHRA and YSYEKL. Unmatched junction bases numbered 4, after V lost 2 bases and J lost 3 bases.

This clonotype appeared many times. This chain joins TRBV28 and TRBJ2-1; maybe TRBD2 (5 bases). V lost 4 bases and J 10 bases, leaving 17 bases between the germline ends. The germline gives CDR1 MDHEN, CDR2 SYDVKM. The CDR3 covers 14 residues. CDR3 amino acids: CASSSGEGFREQFF. DNA for the CDR3: TGTGCCAGCAGTTCCGGGGAAGGGTTTCGGGAGCAGTTCTTC.

The chain is built from TRBV4-2 and TRBJ1-5; D is unclear. V was cut by 0 bases and J by 4 bases, with 13 bases left in between. This CDR3 comprises 16 residues. CDR1 is LGHNA, CDR2 YNFKEQ, per germline. The CDR3 DNA reads TGTGCCAGCAGCCAAGATAAAGGTATGCCAAATCAGCCCCAGCATTTT. It codes for CASSQDKGMPNQPQHF.

This clonotype came up a few times. V gene TRBV19 combines with J gene TRBJ1-5; TRBD1 aligns across 7 bases. Germline V CDR1 and CDR2: LNHDA, SQIVND (reference sequence). The CDR3 sequence is 15 residues long. J was trimmed by 0 bases and V by 5 bases; bases with no gene match: 4. CDR3 protein: CASSHTGVSNQPQHF. As DNA, the CDR3 is TGTGCCAGTAGTCACACAGGGGTTAGCAATCAGCCCCAGCATTTT.

In regard to this clonotype: Germline is not matched at one junction end, which may reflect a read error. The CDR3 coding sequence is TGTGCCATCAGTGATTTTGGAGACGAGCAGTACTTC. Translating gives CAISDFGDEQYF. The chain uses TRBV24-1 and TRBJ2-7, with D uncertain. Germline CDR1 and CDR2: KGHDR and SFDVKD. The length of the CDR3 is 12 residues.

This clonotype showed up many times. This chain connects TRBV7-2 to TRBJ1-3; unclear D gene. Trimming took off 1 base at V and 3 bases at J, with 13 bases between the two ends. Germline values: CDR1 SGHTA, CDR2 FQGNSA. The length of the CDR3 is 16 residues. This chain's CDR3 is CASSLGGSLIGNTIYF. The CDR3 coding sequence is TGTGCCAGCAGCTTAGGGGGTTCCTTGATTGGAAACACCATATATTTT. The complete variable domain, with remaining parts taken from reference TRBV7-2 and TRBJ1-3, reads GAGVSQSPSNKVTEKGKDVELRCDPISGHTALYWYRQSLGQGLEFLIYFQGNSAPDKSGLPSDRFSAERTGGSVSTLTIQRTQQEDSAVYLCASSLGGSLIGNTIYFGEGSWLTVV.